These 20 T cell receptor beta chains originate from one sample sequenced in a study of vaccination effects on CD4 cells after COVID-19 (dated 2022 in TCRdb). Their recognized antigens are unknown. In the ViraFEST assay, PBMC were stimulated with viral peptide pools, and TCR sequencing was then used to find antigen-specific CD4+ T cell clonotypes based on their expansion. After around 11 days of culture, CD4+ T cells were isolated with the EasySep CD4+ T cell isolation kit. The absence of prior SARS-CoV-2 infection in healthy vaccine recipients was confirmed by negative nucleocapsid antibodies before and after vaccination. Library preparation employed the immunoSEQ multiplex PCR assay. What TCRdb holds here is the immuneACCESS table cut down to in-frame rearrangements. Part of the clones is not present; checked against another copy, under half of the missing clones reflect an unresolved V gene, and the others are unexplained. The sample has tens of thousands of clones on record, around 79% of them singletons. Under 3% of the sample belongs to the ten largest clones.

Sequenced here: CD4+ T cells from PBMCs cultured with HCoV-NL63 spike peptides, sampled before COVID-19 vaccination. This specimen's cell subset or site label, interpreted: HCoV-NL63 spike overlapping peptide pool stimulation. These receptors were obtained from a human donor who received a COVID-19 vaccine.

This clone was found a few times. The chain combines TRBV2 with TRBJ1-4; 7 positions match TRBD1. V was pared by 10 bases and J by 2 bases, with 4 bases of the junction left unmatched. The CDR3 loop spans 13 amino acids. CDR1 SNHLY and CDR2 FYNNEI come from the germline V gene. The CDR3 nucleotides are TGTGCCACCTCGACAGGGACTAATGAAAAACTGTTTTTT. Translating gives CATSTGTNEKLFF.

V gene TRBV6-5 combines with J gene TRBJ2-5; tentatively, D is TRBD2 (7 bases). The CDR3 covers 12 residues. From germline, CDR1 is MNHEY and CDR2 SVGAGI. Trimming cost V 6 bases and J 4 bases, with 9 bases left between them. The CDR3 loop reads CASRGGAETQYF. CDR3 sequence (DNA): TGTGCCAGCAGGGGGGGGGCAGAGACCCAGTACTTC.

This rearrangement joins TRBV12-5 to TRBJ1-6; D remains ambiguous. Germline loops: CDR1 LGHNT, CDR2 FRNRAP. Trimming cost V 3 bases and J 7 bases, with 4 bases left between them. CDR3 length: 12 amino acids. The CDR3 protein is CASGLGNSPLHF. The CDR3, as DNA: TGTGCTAGTGGTTTAGGGAATTCACCCCTCCACTTT.

The chain combines TRBV18 with TRBJ1-1; D gene unclear. V shed 6 bases and J shed 7 bases, with 15 bases lying between them. Germline assignment: CDR1 KGHSH and CDR2 LQKENI. The CDR3 length is 13 residues. CDR3 in amino acids: CASSRGGFGEAFF. The CDR3 region has the DNA TGTGCCAGCTCGCGTGGAGGCTTCGGTGAAGCTTTCTTT.

This clone was observed a single time. V is TRBV18 and J is TRBJ1-4, with D perhaps TRBD1 (5 bases). The CDR3 sequence is 15 residues long. The germline V gene has CDR1 KGHSH and CDR2 LQKENI. With 1 base removed from V and 7 bases from J, the gap between germline ends came to 13 bases. CDR3 nucleotide sequence: TGTGCCAGCTCACCACGGGGACTTGACGGTGAAAAACTGTTTTTT. Its translation is CASSPRGLDGEKLFF.

The rearrangement joins TRBV7-3 to TRBJ2-4; 7 positions match TRBD2. The germline V gene encodes CDR1 SGHTA and CDR2 FQGTGA. V trimming: 3 bases; J trimming: 8 bases; junction bases outside the gene matches: 7. This CDR3 comprises 14 residues. DNA of the CDR3: TGTGCCAGCAGCTTGGGGGGGGATAGGGACATTCAGTACTTC. This codes for CASSLGGDRDIQYF.

The V and J genes are TRBV2 and TRBJ1-5; no firm D call. Trimming left V 4 bases short and J 0 bases short, with 7 bases between. Germline V CDR1 and CDR2: SNHLY, FYNNEI. This CDR3 spans 14 amino acids. The CDR3 coding sequence is TGTGCCAGCAGTGGAGTTTATAGCAATCAGCCCCAGCATTTT. This translates into CASSGVYSNQPQHF.

This clone showed up just a few times. The V and J genes are TRBV20-1 and TRBJ2-1, with no clear D. Trimming left V 3 bases short and J 7 bases short, with 4 bases between. Germline CDR1 and CDR2: DFQATT and SNEGSKA (reference sequence). CDR3 length equals 10 residues. CDR3 DNA: TGCAGTGCTAGCAGGAATGAGCAGTTCTTC. Protein sequence: CSASRNEQFF.

This chain joins TRBV11-1 and TRBJ2-1, with TRBD2 matching over 8 bases. CDR3 length: 15 amino acids. J was trimmed by 10 bases and V by 2 bases; bases with no gene match: 10. The germline V gene encodes CDR1 SGHAT and CDR2 FQDESV (reference sequence). The CDR3 here is CASSLSGLARSEQFF. In DNA form, the CDR3 reads TGTGCCAGCAGCTTATCAGGACTAGCCCGGTCCGAGCAGTTCTTC.

The chain joins TRBV3-1 (or the pseudogene TRBV3-2) to TRBJ1-5; D is undetermined. V was clipped by 1 base and J by 5 bases, with 3 bases between them. The CDR3 length is 12 residues. The germline V gene has CDR1 LGHDT and CDR2 YNNKEL (reference sequence). Written as DNA, the CDR3 is TGTGCCAGCAGCCAAGGGTATCAGCCCCAGCATTTT. It is translated as CASSQGYQPQHF.

The V call is TRBV11-2, the J call TRBJ2-6; no clear D. Trimming took off 3 bases at V and 2 bases at J, with 17 bases between the two ends. This CDR3 comprises 18 residues. Germline CDR1 is SGHAT and CDR2 is FQNNGV. CDR3 loop: CASSFLSDERTGANVLTF. The CDR3 DNA sequence: TGTGCCAGCAGCTTCTTATCGGACGAACGTACTGGGGCCAACGTCCTGACTTTC.

The gene calls are TRBV4-1 and TRBJ1-5, with D unresolved. Germline V gives CDR1 MGHRA, CDR2 YSYEKL. V lost 3 bases to trimming and J lost 1 base, with 16 bases between them. This CDR3 has 17 amino acids. CDR3 loop: CASSQGSNGESNQPQHF. CDR3 nucleotide sequence: TGCGCCAGCAGCCAGGGCAGCAACGGGGAGAGCAATCAGCCCCAGCATTTT.

CDR3 in DNA: TGTGCCAGTACCGTACCGGGACAGGGTACCCGGGAGCTGTTTTTT. It translates to CASTVPGQGTRELFF. V is TRBV19 and J is TRBJ2-2; 9 bases are a match to TRBD1. CDR1 and CDR2 (germline): LNHDA, SQIVND (reference sequence). V shed 7 bases and J 9 bases; nucleotides not matched to a gene: 12. This CDR3 spans 15 amino acids.

V is TRBV5-1 and J is TRBJ2-3; D is perhaps TRBD2 (6 bases). There are 15 residues in the CDR3. The ends were cut back, 7 bases at V and 1 base at J, with 16 bases in the middle. Germline CDR1 SGHRS, CDR2 YFSETQ. The CDR3 DNA is TGCGCCAGCGAACCTCCGACGGGGGGCACAGATACGCAGTATTTT. Translating gives CASEPPTGGTDTQYF. The entire variable domain, with the rest obtained from reference TRBV5-1 and TRBJ2-3, is as follows: KAGVTQTPRYLIKTRGQQVTLSCSPISGHRSVSWYQQTPGQGLQFLFEYFSETQRNKGNFPGRFSGRQFSNSRSEMNVSTLELGDSALYLCASEPPTGGTDTQYFGPGTRLTVL.

This clone was detected only a few times. The rearrangement uses TRBV7-2 and TRBJ2-2; no clear D. Trimming cost V 3 bases and J 0 bases, with 5 bases left between them. The CDR3 covers 14 residues. Looked up from germline, CDR1 is SGHTA and CDR2 is FQGNSA. The CDR3 is CASSFQANTGELFF. CDR3 DNA sequence: TGTGCCAGCAGCTTCCAAGCGAACACCGGGGAGCTGTTTTTT.

The chain recombines TRBV5-1 with TRBJ1-6; D possibly corresponds to TRBD1 (5 bases). The CDR3 spans 16 residues. Germline CDR1 reads SGHRS; CDR2 reads YFSETQ. V was trimmed by 0 bases and J by 4 bases, leaving 11 bases between them. CDR3 nucleotide sequence: TGCGCCAGCAGCTTGGATACAGGCTTATATAATTCACCCCTCCACTTT. Translation: CASSLDTGLYNSPLHF.

This clone was seen just once. V usage is TRBV24-1 and J usage is TRBJ2-5, with TRBD2 identical over 14 bases. V shed 3 bases and J 0 bases; nucleotides not matched to a gene: 5. In germline, CDR1 is KGHDR, CDR2 SFDVKD. CDR3 length: 18 amino acids. The CDR3 spells CATSDPGTSGGHQETQYF. Here the CDR3 DNA reads TGTGCCACCAGTGATCCCGGGACTAGCGGGGGCCACCAAGAGACCCAGTACTTC.

This sequence joins TRBV24-1 and TRBJ1-2; D is possibly TRBD1 (6 bases). CDR3 length: 12 amino acids. Deletions cut 2 bases from V and 8 bases from J, with 8 bases between. The germline V gene has CDR1 KGHDR and CDR2 SFDVKD. CDR3 sequence reads: CATSDYTGGYTF. CDR3 coding DNA: TGTGCCACCAGTGATTATACAGGGGGCTACACCTTC.

This clone appeared a few times. This sequence joins TRBV9 and TRBJ2-2, with no clear D. The CDR3 is 15 residues long. Trimming cost V 0 bases and J 3 bases, with 9 bases left between them. Germline values: CDR1 SGDLS, CDR2 YYNGEE. The CDR3 DNA reads as TGTGCCAGCAGCGTAGAGATCGCAGACACCGGGGAGCTGTTTTTT. Amino acids: CASSVEIADTGELFF.

The genes are TRBV29-1 and TRBJ2-5; D is perhaps TRBD1 or TRBD2 (5 bases each). With 1 base removed from V and 5 bases from J, the gap between germline ends came to 17 bases. The germline CDR1 and CDR2 sequences are SQVTM and ANQGSEA. This CDR3 is built from 15 residues. CDR3 DNA sequence: TGCAGCGTTGAAGCCCTCGGGGCCTCCGGCGAGACCCAGTACTTC. This gives the protein CSVEALGASGETQYF.